This TCR beta chain was sequenced in a study of CD4+ T cells in melanoma. A note on this clone: Its antigen is unknown.

The CDR3 contains 16 residues. CDR1 and CDR2 (germline): SQVTM, ANQGSEA. V dropped 3 bases and J dropped 6; count of bases not matched to a gene: 11. Study results and caveats: Neoantigen-specific CD4+ T cells in melanoma reportedly had diverse differentiation states. CD8+ T cell, macrophage and B cell function reportedly correlated with neoantigen-specific CD4+ T cells.

Measured with immunoSEQ multiplex PCR; TCRdb has only the in-frame clones, and not every one. The sample lists about 140,000 clones, nearly 95% occurring once. The origin of this receptor is a human donor with melanoma. The rearrangement joins TRBV29-1 to TRBJ2-2; 9 bases match TRBD1. In DNA form, the CDR3 reads TGCAGCGTTGATGGGGGGCGGGACAGGGCGCCCGGGGAGCTGTTTTTT. Its translation is CSVDGGRDRAPGELFF.